Following are 28 T cell receptor beta chains from one sample sequenced in a study of multiple sclerosis patients with progressive multifocal leukoencephalopathy. TCRdb's copy holds only in-frame clones and misses some; the assay was immunoSEQ multiplex PCR. In the table there are some 31,000 clones, 70% to 90% of which are singletons. Specified time point: before natalizumab initiation. What was sequenced was PBMCs. The receptors come from a human donor with multiple sclerosis.

This clone was observed a single time. The rearrangement links TRBV7-9 to TRBJ1-3; TRBD1 agrees at 9 bases. Per the germline V gene, CDR1 is SEHNR and CDR2 is FQNEAQ (reference sequence). This CDR3 has 18 residues. J gave up 3 bases and V 1 base, and 10 bases lay outside the gene matches. The DNA of the CDR3 is TGTGCCAGCAGCTTAGTGGACAGGGGCTTCACGAATGGAAACACCATATATTTT. It is translated as CASSLVDRGFTNGNTIYF.

The CDR3 DNA reads TGTGCCAGCAGCACGGACAGACCGAACACCGGGGAGCTGTTTTTT. Translating it yields CASSTDRPNTGELFF. V is TRBV5-4 and J is TRBJ2-2; D is possibly TRBD1 (6 bases). The CDR3 has 15 residues. Germline V gene lookup returns CDR1 SGHNT and CDR2 YYREEE (reference sequence). V lost 4 bases to trimming and J lost 0 bases, with 10 bases between them.

The V and J genes are TRBV6-5 and TRBJ1-6, with 10 bases that match TRBD1. V shed 8 bases, J shed 6 bases, and the junction held 7 bases outside the gene matches. Germline-derived CDR1 and CDR2 are MNHEY and SVGAGI. This CDR3 comprises 15 residues. The CDR3 sequence is CASRGQGESNSPLHF. The CDR3 bases are TGTGCCAGCCGAGGACAGGGGGAGAGTAATTCACCCCTCCACTTT.

The chain joins TRBV5-4 to TRBJ2-7; TRBD1 might be the D (5 bases). CDR1 and CDR2 from the germline V gene are SGHNT and YYREEE (reference sequence). V was clipped by 4 bases and J by 4 bases, with 21 bases between them. This CDR3 is built from 16 residues. The CDR3 protein is CASSLGRASRRYEQYF. DNA for the CDR3: TGTGCCAGCAGCCTGGGCAGGGCATCTCGAAGGTACGAGCAGTACTTC. The full variable domain, its missing parts supplied by reference TRBV5-4 and TRBJ2-7, is ETGVTQSPTHLIKTRGQQVTLRCSSQSGHNTVSWYQQALGQGPQFIFQYYREEENGRGNFPPRFSGLQFPNYSSELNVNALELDDSALYLCASSLGRASRRYEQYFGPGTRLTVT.

The rearrangement links TRBV6-5 to TRBJ1-2; D may be TRBD1 (6 bases). The CDR3 runs 12 residues. Trimming removed 5 bases at V and 8 bases at J, with 12 bases between. Germline CDR1 is MNHEY and CDR2 is SVGAGI. This chain's CDR3 is CASSEVGGGYTF. The DNA for the CDR3 is TGTGCCAGCAGTGAAGTGGGGGGCGGCTACACCTTC.

The chain has TRBV4-3 and TRBJ2-3, with 12 bases that match TRBD2. Germline V gene lookup returns CDR1 LGHNA and CDR2 YSLEER. The V gene end was trimmed by 5 bases and the J gene end by 4 bases; junction bases not matched to a gene: 4. The CDR3 is 15 residues long. The CDR3 loop is CASSWTSGKADTQYF. The DNA of the CDR3 is TGCGCCAGCAGCTGGACTAGCGGGAAGGCAGATACGCAGTATTTT.

The chain links TRBV5-4 to TRBJ2-5; D is perhaps TRBD2 (6 bases). Germline V lookup: CDR1 SGHNT, CDR2 YYREEE (reference sequence). Trimming shortened V by 4 bases and J by 3 bases, and 16 bases separated the two germline ends. The CDR3 totals 15 residues. CDR3 region: CASSRGWDSEETQYF. For the CDR3, the DNA is TGTGCCAGCAGCCGGGGGTGGGACTCCGAAGAGACCCAGTACTTC.

The chain has TRBV19 and TRBJ2-1; 13 bases line up with TRBD2. Unmatched junction bases numbered 3, after V lost 5 bases and J lost 5 bases. The CDR3 is 15 amino acids. Looked up from germline, CDR1 is LNHDA and CDR2 is SQIVND (reference sequence). The CDR3 here is CASSPGTSGNNEQFF. CDR3 bases: TGTGCCAGTAGTCCCGGGACTAGCGGGAACAATGAGCAGTTCTTC.

This sequence joins TRBV19 and TRBJ2-3; D remains unclear. V lost 1 base and J 11 bases, leaving 19 bases between the germline ends. Germline CDR1 and CDR2: LNHDA and SQIVND (reference sequence). The CDR3 length is 15 residues. The CDR3: CASSIGRPLPARQYF. Written as DNA, the CDR3 is TGTGCCAGTAGTATAGGCCGGCCCTTACCCGCCAGGCAGTATTTT. Supplemented by reference TRBV19 and TRBJ2-3, the full variable domain reads DGGITQSPKYLFRKEGQNVTLSCEQNLNHDAMYWYRQDPGQGLRLIYYSQIVNDFQKGDIAEGYSVSREKKESFPLTVTSAQKNPTAFYLCASSIGRPLPARQYFGPGTRLTVL.

The chain combines TRBV7-2 with TRBJ1-1; 8 bases map to TRBD1. The CDR3 loop spans 14 amino acids. Germline CDR1 and CDR2: SGHTA and FQGNSA. Germline trimming cut 3 bases from V and 5 bases from J; bases unmatched to any gene: 5. The CDR3 nucleotides read TGTGCCAGCAGCTTCAGGGGGCAGAGAACTGAAGCTTTCTTT. Translation gives CASSFRGQRTEAFF.

The CDR3 region has the DNA TGTGCCAGCAGTGAGAGAGAACAAGAGACCCAGTACTTC. Its translation is CASSEREQETQYF. The chain couples TRBV28 to TRBJ2-5; D is ambiguous. V lost 5 bases, J lost 2 bases, and 9 bases lay in between. Per the germline V gene, CDR1 is MDHEN and CDR2 is SYDVKM. CDR3 length: 13 amino acids.

In this sample, this clone turned up once. CDR3: CASSARGAGEKLFF. The CDR3 DNA sequence: TGTGCCAGCAGTGCCCGAGGGGCAGGAGAAAAACTGTTTTTT. The rearrangement links TRBV6-5 to TRBJ1-4; D is perhaps TRBD1 (5 bases). The CDR3 consists of 14 residues. Trimming took 5 bases from V and 8 from J, leaving 15 bases between them. In germline, CDR1 is MNHEY, CDR2 SVGAGI.

The J gene is TRBJ2-5, the V gene TRBV7-2; maybe TRBD1 (5 bases). The J call may be in error: the DNA end matches TRBJ2-7 better. Looked up from germline, CDR1 is SGHTA and CDR2 is FQGNSA. The CDR3 contains 15 residues. The CDR3 here is CASSLGQGWVYEQYF. CDR3 nucleotides: TGTGCCAGCAGCTTAGGCCAGGGCTGGGTGTACGAGCAGTACTTC.

The chain has TRBV6-5 and TRBJ1-5; TRBD1 agrees at 9 bases. V dropped 9 bases and J dropped 4; count of bases not matched to a gene: 4. CDR3 length equals 13 residues. CDR1 and CDR2 from the germline V gene are MNHEY and SVGAGI. CDR3 DNA sequence: TGTGCCAGTAGGGACAGGGCAAATCAGCCCCAGCATTTT. Its protein is CASRDRANQPQHF.

This clone was counted once. The rearrangement links TRBV7-2 to TRBJ2-1; tentative D call: TRBD2 (5 bases). Germline loops: CDR1 SGHTA, CDR2 FQGNSA. V lost 7 bases and J 4 bases, leaving 11 bases between the germline ends. The CDR3 contains 13 residues. CDR3 coding DNA: TGTGCCAGCAAGGGCGGGCGGTACAATGAGCAGTTCTTC. It translates to CASKGGRYNEQFF.

This chain uses TRBV6-5 with TRBJ1-5; D call uncertain. V shed 11 bases and J shed 10 bases, with 12 bases lying between them. This CDR3 contains 10 residues. The V gene's germline CDR1 is MNHEY and CDR2 SVGAGI. The CDR3 sequence is CAYGRRPQHF. Written as DNA, the CDR3 is TGTGCCTACGGGAGAAGACCCCAGCATTTT.

This chain connects TRBV5-1 to TRBJ2-1; D is unresolved. The germline V gene encodes CDR1 SGHRS and CDR2 YFSETQ. This CDR3 region has 14 residues. V was shortened by 3 bases and J by 6 bases, with 13 bases between the two germline ends. The CDR3 region has the DNA TGCGCCAGCAGCTCCCGACCGGCTAGCAATGAGCAGTTCTTC. It yields the protein CASSSRPASNEQFF.

The chain joins TRBV29-1 to TRBJ2-7; D is uncertain. The CDR3 is 14 amino acids. Trimming left V 4 bases short and J 5 bases short, with 18 bases between. From germline, CDR1 is SQVTM and CDR2 ANQGSEA. CDR3 sequence reads: CSVALSARGDEQYF. The CDR3 DNA sequence: TGCAGCGTTGCACTCAGTGCACGCGGCGACGAGCAGTACTTC.

The chain joins TRBV19 to TRBJ1-1, with 7 bases aligning to TRBD1. The V gene end was trimmed by 7 bases and the J gene end by 1 base; junction bases not matched to a gene: 6. This CDR3 region has 14 residues. The V gene's germline CDR1 is LNHDA and CDR2 SQIVND (reference sequence). CDR3 sequence (DNA): TGTGCCAGTACCCCACAGGGGAAGAACACTGAAGCTTTCTTT. It specifies CASTPQGKNTEAFF.

This clone was recorded only once. The V gene is TRBV30, the J gene TRBJ2-7, with 8 bases identical to TRBD1. V was pared by 5 bases and J by 0 bases, with 0 bases of the junction left unmatched. Germline CDR1 is GTSNPN and CDR2 is SVGIG (reference sequence). The length of the CDR3 is 12 residues. The CDR3 DNA reads as TGTGCCTGGGGACAGGGCTCCTACGAGCAGTACTTC. This codes for CAWGQGSYEQYF. Based on the CDR3 plus reference TRBV30 and TRBJ2-7, the full variable domain is SQTIHQWPATLVQPVGSPLSLECTVEGTSNPNLYWYRQAAGRGLQLLFYSVGIGQISSEVPQNLSASRPQDRQFILSSKKLLLSDSGFYLCAWGQGSYEQYFGPGTRLTVT.

V gene TRBV12-5 combines with J gene TRBJ2-1; D is perhaps TRBD1 or TRBD2 (5 bases each). The V gene's germline CDR1 is LGHNT and CDR2 FRNRAP. V dropped 2 bases and J dropped 6 bases, with 14 bases sitting between them. This CDR3 contains 15 residues. The CDR3 spells CASGLTLDGGNEQFF. The CDR3 DNA reads TGTGCTAGTGGTTTGACCTTGGATGGGGGCAATGAGCAGTTCTTC. The whole variable domain, filled in from reference TRBV12-5 and TRBJ2-1, reads DARVTQTPRHKVTEMGQEVTMRCQPILGHNTVFWYRQTMMQGLELLAYFRNRAPLDDSGMPKDRFSAEMPDATLATLKIQPSEPRDSAVYFCASGLTLDGGNEQFFGPGTRLTVL.

The chain recombines TRBV2 with TRBJ1-1, with D hard to call. Trimming pared 0 bases from V and 0 bases from J, leaving 8 bases between. Germline assignment: CDR1 SNHLY and CDR2 FYNNEI. This CDR3 comprises 15 residues. The CDR3 loop is CASSEAVGLNTEAFF. The CDR3 nucleotides are TGTGCCAGCAGTGAAGCTGTTGGACTGAACACTGAAGCTTTCTTT.

V gene TRBV5-1 combines with J gene TRBJ2-1; D not resolved. The CDR3 is 15 residues long. Germline lookup yields CDR1 SGHRS and CDR2 YFSETQ. Deletions cut 0 bases from V and 0 bases from J, with 7 bases between. CDR3 protein: CASSLGQSSYNEQFF. The CDR3 region has the DNA TGCGCCAGCAGCTTGGGTCAAAGCTCCTACAATGAGCAGTTCTTC.

This rearrangement joins TRBV6-1 to TRBJ1-1; weak D call: TRBD1 (5 bases). This CDR3 has 14 residues. Per germline, CDR1 MNHNS and CDR2 SASEGT. Trimming removed 3 bases at V and 6 bases at J, with 14 bases between. The CDR3 loop reads CASSESWGFSEAFF. The CDR3 nucleotides read TGTGCCAGCAGTGAGTCGTGGGGCTTCTCTGAAGCTTTCTTT.

V usage is TRBV5-6 and J usage is TRBJ1-4; TRBD1 aligns across 7 bases. The V gene end was trimmed by 7 bases and the J gene end by 7 bases; junction bases not matched to a gene: 7. The CDR3 covers 13 residues. Germline V gene data show CDR1 as SGHDT and CDR2 as YYEEEE. CDR3 coding DNA: TGTGCCAGCCACAGGGGCACGGGTGAAAAACTGTTTTTT. Translation gives CASHRGTGEKLFF.

The sample holds one count of this clone. The V and J genes are TRBV18 and TRBJ2-5; D is tentatively TRBD1 or TRBD2 (5 bases each). Deletions cut 5 bases from V and 1 base from J, with 14 bases between. The CDR3 is made up of 15 amino acids. Germline V gene sequence: CDR1 KGHSH, CDR2 LQKENI. The CDR3 nucleotides are TGTGCCAGCTCAACCGATTGGGGGATCCAAGAGACCCAGTACTTC. It codes for CASSTDWGIQETQYF.

The rearrangement uses TRBV25-1 and TRBJ2-2; 9 bases agree with TRBD2. The V and J ends lost 5 bases and 1 base, in that order; junction bases with no gene match: 2. Looked up from germline, CDR1 is MGHDK and CDR2 is SYGVNS. The CDR3 contains 15 residues. CDR3 coding DNA: TGTGCCAGCAGTAGCGGGGGGCTGAACACCGGGGAGCTGTTTTTT. It translates to CASSSGGLNTGELFF.

The J gene is TRBJ2-7, the V gene TRBV10-2, with a weak D call TRBD1 (5 bases). Germline V CDR1 and CDR2: WSHSY, SAAADI. The V gene lost 6 bases and the J gene lost 6 bases, with 15 bases spanning the gap. The CDR3 is 13 residues long. CDR3 nucleotide sequence: TGCGCCAGCAGGGACGAGCTGGGGCGCGAGCAGTACTTC. This sequence encodes CASRDELGREQYF.